This T cell receptor (beta chain) emerged from a study of cytomegalovirus exposure and HLA in healthy donors. Regarding the study as a whole: Rarity characterized most TCR sequences, yet some public TCRs appeared in many donors.

Use of 60 Vbeta and 13 Jbeta primers characterized the PCR. Data came from immunoSEQ multiplex PCR; TCRdb stores just in-frame clones and leaves some out. This sample carries about 160,000 clones, around four fifths of them seen once, and the ten largest clones take 1.5% to 2%. With V trimmed by 0 bases and J by 8 bases, 10 bases remained unmatched. CDR1 is SGDLS and CDR2 is YYNGEE in the germline V gene. The CDR3 runs to 16 residues. As for this clone: Its antigen is not identified.

Sequencing was performed on PBMCs. This chain connects TRBV9 to TRBJ2-1, with 8 bases that match TRBD2. The receptor's source is a young woman in good health and CMV-seronegative. The CDR3 nucleotides read TGTGCCAGCAGCGTAGCCCCGGGACTAGAAGGGGATGAGCAGTTCTTC. It yields the protein CASSVAPGLEGDEQFF. The whole variable domain, filled in from reference TRBV9 and TRBJ2-1, reads DSGVTQTPKHLITATGQRVTLRCSPRSGDLSVYWYQQSLDQGLQFLIQYYNGEERAKGNILERFSAQQFPDLHSELNLSSLELGDSALYFCASSVAPGLEGDEQFFGPGTRLTVL.